This TCR beta chain was recorded in a study of vaccination and CD4 T cells after COVID-19. Study at large: Cells were stimulated with overlapping spike peptides from SARS-CoV-2, HCoV-NL63, HCoV-OC43 and HCoV-229E.

The CDR3 is 16 residues long. V lost 0 bases and J 0 bases, leaving 12 bases between the germline ends. CDR1 GTSNPN and CDR2 SVGIG come from the germline V gene (reference sequence). The study sequenced cultured CD4+ T cell DNA using the Oncomine TCR Beta short-read assay. TCRdb called the PCR reads again in MiXCR, with one record for every CDR3 protein. Of 25,000 to 30,000 distinct CDR3 sequences detected, under 75% appear once; the ten largest clones hold approximately 16%. Treatment noted: approximately 9-day PBMC culture with coronavirus spike peptide pools or control peptides (ViraFEST assay). Worth noting for this clonotype: Its antigen is not known.

The chain employs TRBV30 and TRBJ2-4; D is undetermined. The specimen was CD4+ T cells from blood, cultured in vitro, collected after SARS-CoV-2 vaccination. This TCR derives from a human donor who received a COVID-19 vaccine. The CDR3 sequence: CAWSVPVAIAKNIQYF. The CDR3 region has the DNA TGTGCCTGGAGTGTACCAGTGGCAATAGCCAAAAACATTCAGTACTTC.